This T cell receptor beta chain was captured in a study of T-cell memory formation after mild COVID-19. This clonotype was counted only a few times. This CDR3 has 15 residues. V was pared by 3 bases and J by 0 bases, with 10 bases between. Germline CDR1 is SGHTA and CDR2 is FQGNSA. One entry per CDR3 protein, called by TCRdb with MiXCR from the 5' RACE reads. Of a few hundred thousand distinct CDR3 sequences in the sample, roughly 20% were seen once. This receptor was identified in an adult woman who had mild COVID-19 (a few samples of this study predate the infection). Cell type and time point are not known. The sequenced material came from PBMCs or a T cell subset sorted from them (not recorded which). The chain has TRBV7-2 and TRBJ2-3, with D possibly TRBD2 on 5 matching bases. The CDR3 spells CASSFNPGSTDTQYF. In nucleotides, the CDR3 is TGTGCCAGCAGCTTTAATCCGGGGAGCACAGATACGCAGTATTTT.